These T cell receptor beta chains were read from a single sample in a study of blood T cells in healthy people across ages. MiXCR was run by TCRdb on the 5' RACE reads, yielding one entry per CDR3 protein. The table shows roughly 860,000 distinct CDR3 sequences, with around 62% occurring only once. Material for sequencing was blood. Receptors originate from a man in his thirties or forties in good health. CDR3s include the opening cysteine and the closing phenylalanine or tryptophan. Fields, in order: clone size, D gene, V gene, J gene, CDR3 protein, CDR3 DNA. A D gene is named only where the DNA matches it firmly. A clone size is listed for some rows: how often the clone was seen (once, few, many), or a class if it is expanded.

>NA|NA|TRBV7-3|TRBJ2-3
CASSLRSQSTDTQYF
TGTGCCAGCAGCTTAAGATCTCAGAGCACAGATACGCAGTATTTT
>NA|TRBD1|TRBV7-2|TRBJ2-3
CASSPTGATDTQYF
TGTGCCAGCAGCCCCACAGGGGCAACAGATACGCAGTATTTT
>few|NA|TRBV10-3|TRBJ2-3
CAISESNGGTDTQYF
TGTGCCATCAGTGAGTCAAACGGGGGCACAGATACGCAGTATTTT
>few|NA|TRBV7-2|TRBJ2-5
CASSLERWETQYF
TGTGCCAGCAGCTTAGAACGGTGGGAGACCCAGTACTTC
>NA|NA|TRBV7-9|TRBJ1-2
CASGGENPTF
TGTGCCAGCGGGGGGGAGAACCCCACCTTC
>NA|NA|TRBV29-1|TRBJ2-7
CSVLGSYEQYF
TGCAGCGTCCTGGGCTCCTACGAGCAGTACTTC
>NA|NA|TRBV6-6|TRBJ1-2
CASSYPRSENYGYTF
TGTGCCAGCAGTTACCCTAGGTCGGAAAACTATGGCTACACCTTC
>NA|NA|TRBV12-3/TRBV12-4|TRBJ2-4
CASSPTGAKNIQYF
TGTGCCAGCAGTCCCACCGGGGCAAAAAACATTCAGTACTTC
>NA|NA|TRBV4-2|TRBJ2-3
CASSQGLGGSTDTQYF
TGTGCCAGCAGCCAGGGGCTGGGAGGCAGCACAGATACGCAGTATTTT
>NA|NA|TRBV2|TRBJ1-2
CASNRRPRIDGYTF
TGTGCCAGCAATCGGAGGCCGAGGATTGATGGCTACACCTTC
>NA|TRBD2|TRBV6-2/TRBV6-3|TRBJ2-3
CASSYKVAGGHGDTQYF
TGTGCCAGCAGTTACAAAGTAGCGGGGGGCCACGGAGATACGCAGTATTTT
>NA|TRBD2|TRBV7-2|TRBJ2-3
CASSPGTSGGSRNTQYF
TGTGCCAGCAGCCCTGGGACTAGCGGGGGTAGCAGGAATACGCAGTATTTT
>NA|NA|TRBV6-6|TRBJ2-7
CASSYAGSYEQYF
TGTGCCAGCAGTTACGCGGGCTCCTACGAGCAGTACTTC
>NA|NA|TRBV27|TRBJ2-7
CASSFGRNYEQYF
TGTGCCAGCAGTTTTGGCCGTAACTACGAGCAGTACTTC
>NA|NA|TRBV4-3|TRBJ1-6
CASSQGQGRSSPLHF
TGCGCCAGCAGCCAAGGTCAGGGGCGAAGTTCACCCCTCCACTTT
>NA|NA|TRBV9|TRBJ2-1
CASSRVAGTNSYNEQFF
TGTGCCAGCAGCCGAGTAGCCGGGACCAACTCCTACAATGAGCAGTTCTTC
>NA|NA|TRBV14|TRBJ1-2
CASSQERGTSPYGYTF
TGTGCCAGCAGCCAAGAGAGGGGGACATCCCCTTATGGCTACACCTTC
>NA|NA|TRBV20-1|TRBJ2-1
CSASFTGSYNEQFF
TGCAGTGCTAGTTTTACAGGCTCCTACAATGAGCAGTTCTTC
>NA|NA|TRBV15|TRBJ2-5
CATSRDPRDQETQYF
TGTGCCACCAGCAGAGATCCCAGGGACCAAGAGACCCAGTACTTC
>NA|NA|TRBV7-9|TRBJ2-1
CAGSFLMATPYNEQFF
TGTGCCGGCAGCTTCTTAATGGCGACCCCCTACAATGAGCAGTTCTTC